This T cell receptor beta chain comes out of a study of radiation and T cells in renal cell carcinoma (dated by TCRdb to 2018 to 2020). Background for the entire study: Samples came from a clinical trial, in which primary renal cell carcinomas received 15 Gy stereotactic body radiation therapy followed by nephrectomy 4 weeks later. A total of some 51 samples underwent TCR beta sequencing, made up of approximately 26 tumors and about 27 peripheral blood samples. Across all 53 samples, 3.5 million to 4.5 million unique CDR3 nucleotide sequences encoding over 2.5 million unique CDR3 amino acid sequences were identified. On the study overall, not on this receptor specifically: Top tumor clonotypes rose in blood from baseline to 2 weeks post-radiation, then contracted by 4 weeks, suggesting transient expansion of tumor-resident clones. Tracking of blood repertoire dynamics stopped at three to four weeks after treatment, with no follow-up past that point. Because pretreatment tumor biopsies were not available, the study could not determine whether clonotypes were already present within the tumor at baseline. With a single-armed trial design, the study had no way to address how radiation dose or scheduling affects the TCR repertoire.

The immunoSEQ kit was used, according to the manufacturer's recommendations, to generate TCR beta libraries from genomic DNA. For library preparation, a first multiplex PCR was performed with proprietary primers, followed by a second PCR in which unique barcodes were added, and bead cleanups were performed after each round. A kit-provided positive control reaction and a negative control reaction were included in every sample batch. The final libraries were assessed on an Agilent 4200 TapeStation D1000 ScreenTape, pooled by volume, and quantified by qPCR. Sequencing ran on an Illumina NextSeq500 with a MidOutput 150-cycle cartridge, using 156 Read1 and 15 Index1 cycles with kit custom primers. The pooled library was loaded at 1.0 pM, and around 18% PhiX control was spiked in. As for the original processing: The vendor-processed data were analyzed in R, and a clonotype was defined as all T cells that share the same CDR3 nucleotide sequence. In the clone abundance analyses, frequencies were normalized to the 10,000 most abundant clones in each sample. Public T cell clones, which averaged fewer than five per sample, were removed prior to analysis. An abundance difference of at least 32-fold between compartments was the criterion for calling clonotypes tumor-enriched or baseline blood-enriched. Clonotypes expanded or contracted between blood time points were identified with a beta-binomial differential abundance model. Similarity between tumor and blood repertoires was quantified using the Baroni-Urbani and Buser coefficient, and groups were compared with two-tailed Wilcoxon tests in R. TCRdb carries this immuneACCESS record with in-frame sequences only. Its versions omit some clonotypes, under half of them owing to an unresolved V gene in the studies checked, with the rest unexplained. The V and J calls and clone size are taken from that table; D and trimming were inferred from the DNA. The table for this sample lists about 120,000 clones; 70% to 90% of them were counted only once. In total, the top ten clones hold 1.5% to 2% of the sample.

The time point label for this specimen denotes: blood 2 weeks post-SBRT. This specimen's treatment or condition label, interpreted: 15 Gy SBRT to primary tumor, nephrectomy 4 weeks later. Serial peripheral blood from radiation-treated patients was sampled at baseline, 2 weeks and 4 weeks after SBRT to track tumor-enriched clonotypes. Every patient had renal cell carcinoma of clear cell pathology. Genomic DNA for TCR sequencing was prepared using the QIAamp DNA Blood Mini Kit (Qiagen). The analyses included only samples that passed all quality control checks. From V the trimming removes 0 bases and from J it removes 8 bases, while the gene matches leave 6 bases of the junction unaccounted for. The CDR3, cysteine through phenylalanine, is 15 amino acids long. Just CDR3 DNA is preserved here, 45 bases in frame from base 1. CDR1 and CDR2 are read off the germline V gene as MNHEY and SVGAGI. About this clone: Its binding antigen is unknown. No clone much larger than this one lies a single base away; base qualities are absent.

This receptor was taken from a woman aged 55-69 years with renal cell carcinoma. The sequence links TRBV6-5 to TRBJ2-1; the central 8 bases match TRBD1. This sample comprised blood, obtained from a patient whose treatment included radiotherapy and nephrectomy. The CDR3 region has the sequence CASSYSTGDYHEQFF. The nucleotides read TGTGCCAGCAGTTACTCGACAGGGGATTATCATGAGCAGTTCTTC.